Below are 32 T cell receptor beta chains sequenced from a single sample in a study of T cell responses to AZD1222 COVID-19 vaccine. Profiled with immunoSEQ multiplex PCR; TCRdb holds only in-frame clones, not every one. The sample lists some 130,000 clones; more than 85% were seen once. Material: peripheral blood, obtained on day 0 of AZD1222 vaccination. The receptors were sampled from an adult in good health.

This clone was counted a single time. The chain joins TRBV30 to TRBJ1-4, with D possibly being TRBD1 (6 bases). This CDR3 is 14 amino acids long. Germline V gene lookup returns CDR1 GTSNPN and CDR2 SVGIG (reference sequence). Trimming shortened V by 4 bases and J by 8 bases, and 17 bases separated the two germline ends. The CDR3 coding sequence is TGTGCCTGGACAAGGGGGGACGGCCTAGAAAAACTGTTTTTT. The encoded protein is CAWTRGDGLEKLFF.

The chain couples TRBV5-6 to TRBJ1-2; D is unresolved. V was pared by 5 bases and J by 3 bases, with 14 bases between. The CDR3 runs 14 residues. Germline V CDR1 and CDR2: SGHDT, YYEEEE. In DNA, the CDR3 is TGTGCCAGCAGGTTGAATGCCCCCCACTATGGCTACACCTTC. This gives the protein CASRLNAPHYGYTF.

This chain connects TRBV9 to TRBJ2-3; no reliable D call. CDR1 and CDR2 from the germline V gene are SGDLS and YYNGEE. The ends were cut back, 1 base at V and 2 bases at J, with 11 bases in the middle. The CDR3 runs to 15 residues. CDR3 DNA: TGTGCCAGCAGCGTATCTGGTGGGGACACAGATACGCAGTATTTT. Protein sequence: CASSVSGGDTDTQYF.

The rearrangement links TRBV7-9 to TRBJ2-1, with TRBD1 matching over 7 bases. This CDR3 has 14 amino acids. Germline V gene data show CDR1 as SEHNR and CDR2 as FQNEAQ (reference sequence). V shed 6 bases, J shed 5 bases, and the junction held 7 bases outside the gene matches. Written as DNA, the CDR3 is TGTGCCAGCAGAGCCAGACAGGGTAACAATGAGCAGTTCTTC. It translates to CASRARQGNNEQFF. Full variable domain (missing parts from reference TRBV7-9 and TRBJ2-1): DTGVSQNPRHKITKRGQNVTFRCDPISEHNRLYWYRQTLGQGPEFLTYFQNEAQLEKSRLLSDRFSAERPKGSFSTLEIQRTEQGDSAMYLCASRARQGNNEQFFGPGTRLTVL.

J is TRBJ1-2 and V is TRBV6-2 or TRBV6-3; no clear D. There are 12 residues in the CDR3. V was cut by 5 bases and J by 7 bases, with 11 bases left in between. Germline assignment: CDR1 MNHEY and CDR2 SVGEGT. The CDR3 protein is CASSRTASGYTF. The CDR3 nucleotides are TGTGCCAGCAGTCGCACAGCCTCTGGCTACACCTTC.

J is TRBJ2-2 and V is TRBV18; D remains ambiguous. Per the germline V gene, CDR1 is KGHSH and CDR2 is LQKENI. Trimming pared 3 bases from V and 4 bases from J, leaving 12 bases between. This CDR3 has 15 amino acids. For the CDR3, the DNA is TGTGCCAGCTCACCGCGCGAGCCGAGCACCGGGGAGCTGTTTTTT. This codes for CASSPREPSTGELFF.

This clone came up once. The gene calls are TRBV3-1 (or the pseudogene TRBV3-2) and TRBJ1-5; D not resolved. Germline V gene data show CDR1 as LGHDT and CDR2 as YNNKEL (reference sequence). Deletions cut 0 bases from V and 4 bases from J, with 4 bases between. This CDR3 is 13 amino acids long. CDR3 in amino acids: CASSQDNNQPQHF. As DNA, the CDR3 is TGTGCCAGCAGCCAAGACAATAATCAGCCCCAGCATTTT.

The J gene is TRBJ2-3, the V gene TRBV5-8; D is unresolved. The germline CDR1 and CDR2 sequences are SGHTS and YDEGEE. This CDR3 spans 14 amino acids. Trimming removed 0 bases at V and 1 base at J, with 6 bases between. CDR3 amino acids: CASSLEVGTDTQYF. The CDR3 DNA is TGTGCCAGCAGCTTGGAAGTCGGCACAGATACGCAGTATTTT.

The rearrangement links TRBV30 to TRBJ2-6; 10 bases fit TRBD2. Trimming at V came to 4 bases and at J to 2 bases, leaving 5 bases not matched to a gene. Looked up from germline, CDR1 is GTSNPN and CDR2 is SVGIG (reference sequence). This CDR3 comprises 16 residues. The CDR3 reads CAWTRLAGAGANVLTF. The CDR3 DNA is TGTGCCTGGACCAGGCTAGCGGGAGCTGGGGCCAACGTCCTGACTTTC.

The V gene is TRBV30, the J gene TRBJ1-2; TRBD1 might be the D (6 bases). The CDR3 consists of 13 residues. V shed 0 bases and J shed 4 bases, with 9 bases lying between them. The germline CDR1 and CDR2 sequences are GTSNPN and SVGIG (reference sequence). CDR3 amino acids: CAWSVARGYGYTF. CDR3 nucleotide sequence: TGTGCCTGGAGTGTAGCCAGGGGCTATGGCTACACCTTC.

The chain is built from TRBV6-5 and TRBJ1-1, with a weak D call TRBD1 (6 bases). The V and J ends lost 6 bases and 5 bases respectively, with 16 bases between them. CDR3 length: 14 amino acids. Germline values: CDR1 MNHEY, CDR2 SVGAGI. This CDR3 reads CASRLRGARTEAFF. CDR3 nucleotides: TGTGCCAGCAGGCTTAGGGGGGCTCGGACTGAAGCTTTCTTT.

The chain uses TRBV30 and TRBJ1-1; tentative D call: TRBD1 (6 bases). Germline V gene sequence: CDR1 GTSNPN, CDR2 SVGIG (reference sequence). Trimming stripped 4 bases from V and 2 bases from J, with 11 bases between. The CDR3 contains 13 residues. The CDR3 protein is CAWTPDRNTEAFF. The CDR3 DNA sequence: TGTGCCTGGACCCCGGACAGAAACACTGAAGCTTTCTTT.

The rearrangement uses TRBV4-2 and TRBJ1-3; D ambiguous. V lost 0 bases and J lost 6, with 12 bases in between. The CDR3 is 15 residues long. Germline CDR1 reads LGHNA; CDR2 reads YNFKEQ. The CDR3 DNA sequence: TGTGCCAGCAGCCAAGATATCGGACGGGAAAACACCATATATTTT. Its protein product is CASSQDIGRENTIYF.

The chain combines TRBV6-5 with TRBJ1-1; 7 bases agree with TRBD1. Germline CDR1 reads MNHEY; CDR2 reads SVGAGI. The CDR3 has 14 amino acids. Unmatched junction bases numbered 7, after V lost 2 bases and J lost 7 bases. CDR3 DNA: TGTGCCAGCAGTTACACCGGGACAGACTATGAAGCTTTCTTT. Residues: CASSYTGTDYEAFF.

The chain combines TRBV11-2 with TRBJ2-5; 8 bases agree with TRBD1. The CDR3 extends over 15 amino acids. With V trimmed by 5 bases and J by 3 bases, 8 bases remained unmatched. Looked up from germline, CDR1 is SGHAT and CDR2 is FQNNGV. The CDR3 region is CASSRPDRVEETQYF. The CDR3, as DNA: TGTGCCAGCAGCCGTCCGGACAGGGTTGAAGAGACCCAGTACTTC.

This chain uses TRBV5-1 with TRBJ2-7; the match to TRBD1 covers 8 bases. The CDR3 contains 14 residues. V gave up 7 bases and J gave up 2 bases; unmatched junction bases: 8. Germline CDR1 reads SGHRS; CDR2 reads YFSETQ. CDR3 sequence: CASHPGTGPYEQYF. CDR3 in DNA: TGCGCCAGCCACCCCGGGACAGGCCCCTACGAGCAGTACTTC.

The chain uses TRBV3-1 (or the pseudogene TRBV3-2) and TRBJ2-3; 14 bases are a match to TRBD2. Germline-derived CDR1 and CDR2 are LGHDT and YNNKEL (reference sequence). The CDR3 extends over 15 amino acids. The trim removed 4 bases at V and 3 bases at J, leaving 0 bases unmatched. The CDR3 bases are TGTGCCAGCAGCCGGACTAGCGGGAGGACAGATACGCAGTATTTT. Translation: CASSRTSGRTDTQYF.

The rearrangement uses TRBV11-2 and TRBJ1-5; D not certain. The V gene lost 3 bases and the J gene lost 2 bases, with 8 bases spanning the gap. The CDR3 totals 14 residues. Germline V gene lookup returns CDR1 SGHAT and CDR2 FQNNGV. As DNA, the CDR3 is TGTGCCAGCAGCTTCGAAACGGGCAATCAGCCCCAGCATTTT. Translating gives CASSFETGNQPQHF.

The CDR3 protein is CASSQVGRWNTEAFF. For the CDR3, the DNA is TGCGCCAGCAGCCAAGTAGGGAGGTGGAACACTGAAGCTTTCTTT. The chain employs TRBV4-3 and TRBJ1-1; D not resolved. In germline, CDR1 is LGHNA, CDR2 YSLEER. The V end was cut by 1 base, the J end by 1 base, with 10 bases between. The length of the CDR3 is 15 residues.

The V gene is TRBV5-1, the J gene TRBJ1-1; no definite D call. This CDR3 is built from 15 residues. The V gene lost 0 bases and the J gene lost 1 base, with 10 bases spanning the gap. In germline, CDR1 is SGHRS, CDR2 YFSETQ. The CDR3: CASSLEVGRNTEAFF. In nucleotides, the CDR3 is TGCGCCAGCAGCTTGGAAGTCGGAAGGAACACTGAAGCTTTCTTT.

This clone has just one count. This rearrangement joins TRBV30 to TRBJ1-1, with a weak D call TRBD1 (6 bases). The CDR3 is made up of 11 amino acids. CDR1 is GTSNPN and CDR2 is SVGIG in the germline V gene (reference sequence). V shed 1 base and J shed 6 bases, with 6 bases lying between them. This chain's CDR3 is CAWSEGAEAFF. The CDR3 DNA reads TGTGCCTGGAGTGAGGGGGCTGAAGCTTTCTTT.

The rearrangement joins TRBV3-1 (or the pseudogene TRBV3-2) to TRBJ2-7, with TRBD2 as a possible D gene (6 bases). In germline, CDR1 is LGHDT, CDR2 YNNKEL (reference sequence). The length of the CDR3 is 18 residues. V lost 5 bases and J lost 2, with 25 bases in between. CDR3 sequence reads: CASSGAGTPTRRTYEQYF. The CDR3 DNA is TGTGCCAGCAGCGGTGCCGGGACTCCCACGAGAAGGACCTACGAGCAGTACTTC.

The chain employs TRBV30 and TRBJ1-1; D uncertain. Trimming took off 0 bases at V and 1 base at J, with 12 bases between the two ends. There are 15 residues in the CDR3. Germline V gene lookup returns CDR1 GTSNPN and CDR2 SVGIG (reference sequence). Here the CDR3 DNA reads TGTGCCTGGAGTGTAACAAACTTGGGGAACACTGAAGCTTTCTTT. Protein sequence: CAWSVTNLGNTEAFF.

The rearrangement links TRBV7-3 to TRBJ2-3; 16 nucleotides line up with TRBD2. The length of the CDR3 is 16 residues. Per the germline V gene, CDR1 is SGHTA and CDR2 is FQGTGA. V shed 4 bases, J shed 4 bases, and the junction held 2 bases outside the gene matches. For the CDR3, the DNA is TGTGCCAGCAGCTCGGGACTAGCGGGAGGGTCAGATACGCAGTATTTT. Encoded protein: CASSSGLAGGSDTQYF.

The chain combines TRBV3-1 (or the pseudogene TRBV3-2) with TRBJ2-3; D gene ambiguous. CDR3 length: 15 residues. Per germline, CDR1 LGHDT and CDR2 YNNKEL (reference sequence). Trimming cost V 4 bases and J 0 bases, with 11 bases left between them. For the CDR3, the DNA is TGTGCCAGCAGCCCAACCCCGTCTAGCACAGATACGCAGTATTTT. Amino acid sequence: CASSPTPSSTDTQYF.

V usage is TRBV6-2 or TRBV6-3 and J usage is TRBJ2-7, with unresolved D. Germline-derived CDR1 and CDR2 are MNHEY and SVGEGT. CDR3 length: 14 residues. V gave up 0 bases and J gave up 0 bases, with 6 bases separating them. This chain's CDR3 is CASSYSLASYEQYF. CDR3 nucleotides: TGTGCCAGCAGTTACTCGTTAGCCTCCTACGAGCAGTACTTC.

This clone showed up just a few times. The rearrangement links TRBV6-6 to TRBJ2-3; D unresolved. The V gene's germline CDR1 is MNHNY and CDR2 SVGAGI (reference sequence). This CDR3 spans 12 amino acids. V was clipped by 6 bases and J by 9 bases, with 13 bases between them. The CDR3 is CASSPNPRTQYF. The CDR3 region has the DNA TGTGCCAGCAGCCCCAACCCCCGCACGCAGTATTTT.

The chain employs TRBV3-1 (or the pseudogene TRBV3-2) and TRBJ2-1; weak D call: TRBD2 (6 bases). CDR3 length equals 14 residues. The germline V gene encodes CDR1 LGHDT and CDR2 YNNKEL (reference sequence). The V gene lost 4 bases and the J gene lost 9 bases, with 16 bases spanning the gap. Written as DNA, the CDR3 is TGTGCCAGCAGCCTCGGACGGGGACTGACTGAGCAGTTCTTC. Its protein product is CASSLGRGLTEQFF.

The chain has TRBV9 and TRBJ2-7; D is perhaps TRBD1 (6 bases). Germline loops: CDR1 SGDLS, CDR2 YYNGEE. The CDR3 extends over 13 amino acids. V lost 5 bases and J 6 bases, leaving 15 bases between the germline ends. Here the CDR3 reads CASSPPLGGEQYF. CDR3 bases: TGTGCCAGCAGTCCCCCCCTAGGGGGCGAGCAGTACTTC.

The J gene is TRBJ1-2, the V gene TRBV30; the D gene is possibly TRBD1 (5 bases). Germline V gene lookup returns CDR1 GTSNPN and CDR2 SVGIG (reference sequence). The CDR3 length is 14 residues. CDR3 nucleotides: TGTGCGCGACTCGGGGGGAATGGGGACTATGGCTACACCTTC. Protein product: CARLGGNGDYGYTF.

This chain links TRBV10-3 with TRBJ2-7; TRBD1 is a possible D gene (5 bases). The CDR3 is 14 residues long. Germline V gene sequence: CDR1 ENHRY, CDR2 SYGVKD. Trimming removed 1 base at V and 7 bases at J, with 14 bases between. The CDR3 DNA sequence: TGTGCCATCAGTGAGTTGGACACCCCGAAAGAGCAGTACTTC. Encoded protein: CAISELDTPKEQYF.

This chain joins TRBV10-3 and TRBJ2-7; D is undetermined. V was clipped by 2 bases and J by 2 bases, with 10 bases between them. The CDR3 length is 14 residues. Looked up from germline, CDR1 is ENHRY and CDR2 is SYGVKD. DNA for the CDR3: TGTGCCATCAGTGAGGAAGCCGGAGCCTACGAGCAGTACTTC. Its protein product is CAISEEAGAYEQYF.